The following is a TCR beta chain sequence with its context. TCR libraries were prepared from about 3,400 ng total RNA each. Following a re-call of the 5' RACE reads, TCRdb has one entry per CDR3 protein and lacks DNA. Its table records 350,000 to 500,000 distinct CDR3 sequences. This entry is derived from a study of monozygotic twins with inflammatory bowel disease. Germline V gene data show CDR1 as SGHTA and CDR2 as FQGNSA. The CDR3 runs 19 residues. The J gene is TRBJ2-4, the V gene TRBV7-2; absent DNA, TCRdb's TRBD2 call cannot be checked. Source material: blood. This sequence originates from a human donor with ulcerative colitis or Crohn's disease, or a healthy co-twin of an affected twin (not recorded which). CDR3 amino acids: CASSAQPLIAGVDKNIQYF.